What follows are 3 T cell receptor beta chains derived from one specimen sequenced in a study of shared clonotypes between healthy human individuals. Naive CD8 cells lacked CD45RO, underwent positive selection for CCR7 and left out terminally differentiated effector memory CD45RA+ cells. Using immunoSEQ multiplex PCR, the repertoire was profiled, and TCRdb retains in-frame clones only, with some absent. The repertoire includes some 2,000,000 clones, about 95% of them detected once, and around 1.1% sits in the top ten. The sequenced material came from naive CD8+ T cells sorted from blood. These receptors were collected from a man aged 18 to 29 in good health.

This clone has a single count. Other DNA sequences within the sample encode an identical CDR3. V is TRBV15 and J is TRBJ2-2; no reliable D call. Trimming shortened V by 4 bases and J by 6 bases, and 6 bases separated the two germline ends. CDR1 is LNHNV, CDR2 YYDKDF, per germline (reference sequence). The CDR3 covers 12 residues. In DNA form, the CDR3 reads TGTGCCACCAGCACAGTCGCCGGGGAGCTGTTTTTT. Translated: CATSTVAGELFF.

This chain links TRBV30 with TRBJ1-1; D not resolved. Germline assignment: CDR1 GTSNPN and CDR2 SVGIG (reference sequence). Trimming removed 1 base at V and 0 bases at J, with 15 bases between. CDR3 length: 16 amino acids. CDR3 loop: CAWSEITVRLNTEAFF. CDR3 DNA: TGTGCCTGGAGTGAAATTACAGTCCGGTTGAACACTGAAGCTTTCTTT.

J is TRBJ1-1 and V is TRBV28; D might be TRBD1 (5 bases). Trimming shortened V by 7 bases and J by 5 bases, and 14 bases separated the two germline ends. Germline V gives CDR1 MDHEN, CDR2 SYDVKM. The CDR3 spans 13 residues. The CDR3 here is CASIVRGGTEAFF. The CDR3 nucleotides read TGTGCCAGCATCGTCCGGGGGGGGACTGAAGCTTTCTTT.